The 29 T cell receptor beta chains presented below share a single source sample, sequenced in a study of cytomegalovirus exposure and HLA in healthy donors (dated by TCRdb to 2015 to 2018). The protocol used for the library was the immunoSEQ multiplex PCR assay. The multiplex PCR relied on a mix of 60 forward primers for TCR Vbeta segments and 13 reverse primers for TCR Jbeta segments. In its TCRdb copy, this immuneACCESS table keeps in-frame sequences only and misses some clones. Where compared with another copy, unresolved V genes explain less than half of these, and the others have no known cause. This sample gives about 40,000 clones in total; around three fifths of them show up just once. The leading ten clones occupy less than 20% of the sample. Source material: PBMCs. The receptors here all came from a man over 45 in good health and CMV-seropositive.

A few counts support this clone. The chain links TRBV27 to TRBJ2-1; D gene uncertain. Germline loops: CDR1 MNHEY, CDR2 SMNVEV (reference sequence). This CDR3 is 10 amino acids long. This chain's CDR3 is CTVGLDEQFF. The CDR3 DNA sequence: TGTACCGTCGGGTTAGATGAGCAGTTCTTC.

This chain uses TRBV6-1 with TRBJ1-1; a weak D match, TRBD1 (5 bases). The CDR3 runs 15 residues. CDR1 is MNHNS, CDR2 SASEGT, per germline. V was cut by 1 base and J by 4 bases, with 13 bases left in between. CDR3 in DNA: TGTGCCAGCAGTGAAGGGTGGGGGGGATCCACTGAAGCTTTCTTT. Protein: CASSEGWGGSTEAFF.

This clone was seen only once. The chain employs TRBV5-8 and TRBJ2-6, with 10 positions matching TRBD1. The germline V gene has CDR1 SGHTS and CDR2 YDEGEE. With V trimmed by 0 bases and J by 12 bases, 6 bases remained unmatched. The CDR3 has 15 amino acids. The CDR3 region is CASSLGGQGRGVLTF. The CDR3 region has the DNA TGTGCCAGCAGCTTGGGGGGACAGGGGCGCGGCGTCCTGACTTTC.

V is TRBV11-3 and J is TRBJ2-5; D is perhaps TRBD1 (6 bases). Germline V gene lookup returns CDR1 SGHNT and CDR2 YENEEA. The CDR3 is made up of 13 amino acids. Trimming stripped 6 bases from V and 5 bases from J, with 13 bases between. The CDR3 region is CASRFQGGETQYF. CDR3 coding DNA: TGTGCCAGCAGGTTTCAAGGGGGTGAGACCCAGTACTTC.

The chain carries TRBV21-1 and TRBJ2-6; TRBD1 is taken as the D call from the table, unchecked against the DNA. TRBV21-1 is assigned pseudogene status. The CDR3 runs 18 residues. The CDR3 sequence: CASSILTGQYSGANVLTF. The CDR3 nucleotides are TGTGCCAGCAGCATACTCACGGGACAGTACTCTGGGGCCAACGTCCTGACTTTC.

The CDR3 loop reads CASSQDINFSYNSPLHF. The DNA of the CDR3 is TGCGCCAGCAGCCAAGATATTAACTTCTCCTATAATTCACCCCTCCACTTT. The chain joins TRBV4-3 to TRBJ1-6; unclear D gene. V was cut by 0 bases and J by 0 bases, with 9 bases left in between. The germline V gene has CDR1 LGHNA and CDR2 YSLEER. The CDR3 totals 17 residues.

J is TRBJ2-5 and V is TRBV7-7, with D tentatively TRBD1 (5 bases). The CDR3 length is 14 residues. Trimming removed 2 bases from V and 2 bases from J, with 9 bases in between. Germline assignment: CDR1 SSHAT and CDR2 FNYEAQ (reference sequence). The CDR3 DNA reads TGTGCCAGCAGCTTATCAGGGTCGCAAGAGACCCAGTACTTC. It is translated as CASSLSGSQETQYF.

This clone was counted a few times. At one boundary the junction diverges from the germline segment, which might be a read error. The rearrangement uses TRBV7-9 and TRBJ1-1; D is perhaps TRBD1 (5 bases). Germline V gene data show CDR1 as SEHNR and CDR2 as FQNEAQ (reference sequence). CDR3 length: 12 residues. The CDR3 DNA is TGTTCCAGCAGCAAACAGGAACCTGAAGCTTTCTTT. Its translation: CSSSKQEPEAFF.

J is TRBJ2-3 and V is TRBV5-1; 8 nucleotides align to TRBD2. This CDR3 is 15 amino acids long. With V trimmed by 7 bases and J by 5 bases, 12 bases remained unmatched. From germline, CDR1 is SGHRS and CDR2 YFSETQ. In DNA, the CDR3 is TGCGCCAGCGCTCTGGACGGGGGGGCAGTAGATACGCAGTATTTT. It encodes CASALDGGAVDTQYF.

This sequence joins TRBV10-3 and TRBJ1-4; D unclear. This CDR3 spans 15 amino acids. Per germline, CDR1 ENHRY and CDR2 SYGVKD. V was cut by 0 bases and J by 4 bases, with 9 bases left in between. Here the CDR3 DNA reads TGTGCCATCAGTGAGTCATTACAGCTTAATGAAAAACTGTTTTTT. Protein sequence: CAISESLQLNEKLFF.

This chain links TRBV6-4 with TRBJ2-3; 8 nucleotides line up with TRBD2. Germline CDR1 reads MRHNA; CDR2 reads SNTAGT. The CDR3 is 15 residues long. The V and J ends lost 0 bases and 2 bases, in that order; junction bases with no gene match: 1. CDR3 residues: CASSDSSGDTDTQYF. The DNA for the CDR3 is TGTGCCAGCAGTGACTCTAGCGGGGACACAGATACGCAGTATTTT.

CDR3 loop: CASSERGSRNYGYTF. The DNA of the CDR3 is TGTGCCAGCAGTGAGCGAGGCAGTCGTAACTATGGCTACACCTTC. The rearrangement uses TRBV2 and TRBJ1-2; D gene uncertain. Trimming pared 3 bases from V and 1 base from J, leaving 12 bases between. Germline lookup yields CDR1 SNHLY and CDR2 FYNNEI. This CDR3 has 15 amino acids.

The table lists this clone with a count of one. The rearrangement uses TRBV11-2 and TRBJ1-5; 9 bases map to TRBD1. The CDR3 runs 15 residues. V shed 2 bases, J shed 4 bases, and the junction held 3 bases outside the gene matches. Germline loops: CDR1 SGHAT, CDR2 FQNNGV. CDR3 nucleotides: TGTGCCAGCAGCTTACTCGGGACAGGGAATCAGCCCCAGCATTTT. This codes for CASSLLGTGNQPQHF.

This clone has only a few counts. The rearrangement joins TRBV10-3 to TRBJ1-3, with 8 bases fitting TRBD1. This CDR3 region has 14 residues. The junction had 7 bases not matched to a gene; V was cut back by 6 bases and J by 6 bases. Germline CDR1 and CDR2: ENHRY and SYGVKD. The CDR3 bases are TGTGCCATCAGGAAGGACAGGGCAGAAAACACCATATATTTT. Protein: CAIRKDRAENTIYF.

The V gene is TRBV7-3, the J gene TRBJ2-7, with no clear D. The length of the CDR3 is 13 residues. CDR1 is SGHTA and CDR2 is FQGTGA in the germline V gene. The ends were cut back, 1 base at V and 0 bases at J, with 4 bases in the middle. CDR3 amino acids: CASSLSSSYEQYF. The CDR3 DNA is TGTGCCAGCAGCTTAAGCAGCTCCTACGAGCAGTACTTC.

This rearrangement joins TRBV6-5 to TRBJ1-2; tentative D call: TRBD1 (5 bases). CDR1 is MNHEY, CDR2 SVGAGI, per germline. Trimming removed 7 bases at V and 2 bases at J, with 5 bases between. This CDR3 spans 11 amino acids. The CDR3: CASTGNYGYTF. In DNA, the CDR3 is TGTGCCAGCACAGGGAACTATGGCTACACCTTC.

This chain links TRBV9 with TRBJ2-2; tentatively, D is TRBD1 (5 bases). Germline assignment: CDR1 SGDLS and CDR2 YYNGEE. Deletions cut 0 bases from V and 5 bases from J, with 11 bases between. This CDR3 has 15 residues. This CDR3 reads CASSVGIRATGELFF. The DNA of the CDR3 is TGTGCCAGCAGCGTAGGAATCAGGGCGACCGGGGAGCTGTTTTTT.

This clone is termed medium-sized. V gene TRBV7-8 combines with J gene TRBJ2-7; D possibly corresponds to TRBD1 (5 bases). CDR1 is SGHVS, CDR2 FQNEAQ, per germline. V was cut by 3 bases and J by 0 bases, with 15 bases left in between. CDR3 size: 16 residues. The DNA for the CDR3 is TGTGCCAGCAGCTTCTGGAGTGACAGTCCCTCCTACGAGCAGTACTTC. It specifies CASSFWSDSPSYEQYF.

The chain combines TRBV29-1 with TRBJ1-2; no clear D gene. The CDR3 extends over 16 amino acids. The V gene's germline CDR1 is SQVTM and CDR2 ANQGSEA. V was cut by 1 base and J by 5 bases, with 20 bases left in between. The CDR3 region is CSVEGSIRELRYGYTF. DNA for the CDR3: TGCAGCGTTGAAGGTTCAATTCGCGAACTTCGATATGGCTACACCTTC.

V is TRBV5-1 and J is TRBJ1-1, with D unclear. The CDR3 contains 14 residues. V was clipped by 0 bases and J by 1 base, with 7 bases between them. The germline gives CDR1 SGHRS, CDR2 YFSETQ. CDR3: CASSLDPGNTEAFF. CDR3 nucleotide sequence: TGCGCCAGCAGCTTGGACCCAGGGAACACTGAAGCTTTCTTT.

The chain has TRBV2 and TRBJ2-7; D call uncertain. V lost 8 bases, J lost 5 bases, and 7 bases lay in between. CDR1 is SNHLY, CDR2 FYNNEI, per germline. The CDR3 covers 10 residues. CDR3 sequence: CASFGNEQYF. The CDR3 DNA reads TGTGCCAGCTTCGGTAACGAGCAGTACTTC.

The chain uses TRBV4-3 and TRBJ2-6; tentatively, D is TRBD2 (7 bases). Germline loops: CDR1 LGHNA, CDR2 YSLEER. This CDR3 has 17 residues. V was trimmed by 0 bases and J by 4 bases, leaving 13 bases between them. CDR3 in DNA: TGCGCCAGCAGCCAAGATCGGCGGGGGCCGGGGGCCAACGTCCTGACTTTC. This translates into CASSQDRRGPGANVLTF.

This chain uses TRBV5-4 with TRBJ2-6; perhaps TRBD1 as D (6 bases). The V end was cut by 0 bases, the J end by 2 bases, with 6 bases between. This CDR3 comprises 15 residues. CDR1 is SGHNT and CDR2 is YYREEE in the germline V gene (reference sequence). The CDR3 DNA sequence: TGTGCCAGCAGCTTGGGGGGGCCTGGGGCCAACGTCCTGACTTTC. It yields the protein CASSLGGPGANVLTF.

This rearrangement joins TRBV6-1 to TRBJ2-2; TRBD1 matches at 9 bases. The CDR3 loop spans 15 amino acids. Losses at the gene ends were 2 bases for V and 7 bases for J; bases not matched to a gene: 5. Germline-derived CDR1 and CDR2 are MNHNS and SASEGT. As DNA, the CDR3 is TGTGCCAGCAGTGAACCGGGACAGGGTAGCGGGGAGCTGTTTTTT. Translating gives CASSEPGQGSGELFF.

The chain uses TRBV29-1 and TRBJ2-3; 10 bases match TRBD2. The CDR3 spans 17 residues. Germline V gene lookup returns CDR1 SQVTM and CDR2 ANQGSEA. After removal of 1 base from V and 2 bases from J, the junction contained 9 bases not matched to a gene. CDR3 sequence: CSVEGGMLAGATDTQYF. CDR3 DNA: TGCAGCGTTGAAGGGGGTATGCTAGCGGGGGCCACAGATACGCAGTATTTT.

The rearrangement joins TRBV10-3 to TRBJ2-7, with 7 bases identical to TRBD1. Germline trimming cut 7 bases from V and 0 bases from J; bases unmatched to any gene: 9. From germline, CDR1 is ENHRY and CDR2 SYGVKD. The CDR3 sequence is 15 residues long. CDR3 sequence reads: CAINPGTVNSYEQYF. The CDR3 DNA sequence: TGTGCCATCAATCCCGGGACAGTCAACTCCTACGAGCAGTACTTC.

This clone is medium-sized. This rearrangement joins TRBV13 to TRBJ1-1; possibly TRBD1 for D (5 bases). The CDR3 covers 17 residues. CDR1 and CDR2 from the germline V gene are PRHDT and FYEKMQ (reference sequence). V lost 0 bases and J lost 4, with 18 bases in between. The CDR3 region has the DNA TGTGCCAGCAGCTTAGGCCTGGGCAGGGTGGGCCGCACTGAAGCTTTCTTT. Translating gives CASSLGLGRVGRTEAFF.

This chain uses TRBV28 with TRBJ1-2; 12 bases are a match to TRBD1. The CDR3 spans 14 residues. Losses at the gene ends were 6 bases for V and 7 bases for J; bases not matched to a gene: 6. Germline CDR1 reads MDHEN; CDR2 reads SYDVKM. In DNA form, the CDR3 reads TGTGCCAGCAGACCCGGGACAGGGGGCGTTGGCTACACCTTC. Amino acid sequence: CASRPGTGGVGYTF.

This clone has a handful of counts. The chain joins TRBV5-4 to TRBJ1-1, with unresolved D. V was pared by 0 bases and J by 12 bases, with 12 bases between. The CDR3 is made up of 12 amino acids. Germline V gives CDR1 SGHNT, CDR2 YYREEE (reference sequence). In nucleotides, the CDR3 is TGTGCCAGCAGCTTGGACGGCGTCGGGACTTTCTTT. Encoded protein: CASSLDGVGTFF.